A selection of T cell receptor beta chains follows, all from one sample in a study of cytomegalovirus exposure and HLA in healthy donors. TCRdb's table, derived via immunoSEQ multiplex PCR, lists solely in-frame clones and lacks some. The sample includes about 140,000 clones, approximately 82% of them seen just once. The sample was PBMCs. These receptors came from a man aged 40-55 years in good health and CMV-seronegative. The CDR3 runs from the conserved cysteine through the conserved F or W. The order of the fields is CDR3 protein, J gene, V gene.

CASSSIGDTEAFF,TRBJ1-1,TRBV7-6
CASSAQTGHNGYTF,TRBJ1-2,TRBV9
CASSGQGNTYGYTF,TRBJ1-2,TRBV2
CASSQLSTGIYEQYF,TRBJ2-7,TRBV4-1
CASSLGLTPGLAEQETQYF,TRBJ2-5,TRBV5-8
CASSTQGQSNSPLHF,TRBJ1-6,TRBV28
CASSLVPGGSYNEQFF,TRBJ2-1,TRBV5-6
CASSQGTQETQYF,TRBJ2-5,TRBV4-1
CASSLDNRVSVGSEQYF,TRBJ2-7,TRBV5-1
CASSPPDRDPYEQYF,TRBJ2-7,TRBV5-6
CASSAGGRTEAFF,TRBJ1-1,TRBV6-5
CASSPPPSTAANYGYTF,TRBJ1-2,TRBV4-1
CASSLGQMNTEAFF,TRBJ1-1,TRBV5-1
CASSLGLMEGGGYTF,TRBJ1-2,TRBV5-1
CASSLPGGFSDEQYF,TRBJ2-7,TRBV28
CASVLTSGADTQYF,TRBJ2-3,TRBV5-1
CASSYSVGDSYGYTF,TRBJ1-2,TRBV6-5
CAWSGRSEAFF,TRBJ1-1,TRBV30
CASSQLAGGRNEQFF,TRBJ2-1,TRBV4-1
CASDPGQGWSYEQYF,TRBJ2-7,TRBV11-2
CASSVGGSSPSYNEQFF,TRBJ2-1,TRBV2
CASSQEGEGGYGYTF,TRBJ1-2,TRBV4-3
CASRGRGDGANVLTF,TRBJ2-6,TRBV25-1
CSARTDMNTEAFF,TRBJ1-1,TRBV29-1
CASSDGPPSLAGNTGELFF,TRBJ2-2,TRBV10-1
CASNAIADTQYF,TRBJ2-3,TRBV7-9
CASTLRRISGGSYEQYF,TRBJ2-7,TRBV7-9
CASSQESGYGTEAFF,TRBJ1-1,TRBV4-1
CASSSYWETEAFF,TRBJ1-1,TRBV6-6
CASSFDIPGSPLHF,TRBJ1-6,TRBV28
CASSPPSSTEAFF,TRBJ1-1,TRBV18
CASSLGGFYGYTF,TRBJ1-2,TRBV7-2
CASSERGPPDGYTF,TRBJ1-2,TRBV6-1
CASSFGGGGYEQYF,TRBJ2-7,TRBV7-2
CASLSQTGPLGYTF,TRBJ1-2,TRBV28
CASTTGGGELFF,TRBJ2-2,TRBV2
CATMGGGLGSPLHF,TRBJ1-6,TRBV6-5
CASSPRGDGTTGELFF,TRBJ2-2,TRBV9
CASSLQYGGYSGNTIYF,TRBJ1-3,TRBV7-2
CASQGTVDQPQHF,TRBJ1-5,TRBV6-5
CASSGYRGTEAFF,TRBJ1-1,TRBV19
CASSGRTSGGGEQFF,TRBJ2-1,TRBV11-2
CASSQDKTEGNTIYF,TRBJ1-3,TRBV4-2
CASRKQGNQPQHF,TRBJ1-5,TRBV10-2
CASAIRVVGLTGELFF,TRBJ2-2,TRBV2
CASSFPPGQLSTF,TRBJ1-2,TRBV7-6
CASSTGSHSADTQYF,TRBJ2-3,TRBV5-4
CASSPRGNTEAFF,TRBJ1-1,TRBV5-1
CASSLVRGQGDQPQHF,TRBJ1-5,TRBV7-9